The entry below gives a single T cell receptor (beta chain) sequence along with its context. Its antigen is unidentified. Germline V gene data show CDR1 as SGHTA and CDR2 as FQGNSA. Trimming cost V 6 bases and J 4 bases, with 17 bases left between them. The CDR3 is 15 amino acids. This record comes from a study of CD8 T cells in ankylosing spondylitis. Study-level points and caveats: According to the report, clones linked to the disease were significantly enriched in matched synovial fluid samples taken from ankylosing spondylitis patients. Clones linked with disease were CD8+ and fairly uncommon in the peripheral blood. Before this, some motif variants had been reported in reactive arthritis synovial fluid and blood. Eight highly homologous variants formed a TCR beta motif that appeared characteristic of ankylosing spondylitis blood.

Generation of TCR beta libraries employed quantitative 5'-RACE incorporating molecular barcodes. Using its own MiXCR run on the 5' RACE reads, TCRdb lists one record per CDR3 protein. The repertoire holds over 600,000 distinct CDR3 sequences, with 15% to 20% as singletons. Specimen: blood, either unsorted or a sorted T cell fraction (not recorded which). The chain uses TRBV7-2 and TRBJ2-3; a weak D match, TRBD1 (5 bases). The sequence derives from a male donor with ankylosing spondylitis. CDR3 residues: CASSYRPSDADTQYF. The CDR3 DNA is TGTGCCAGCAGTTACAGGCCCTCCGATGCAGATACGCAGTATTTT.